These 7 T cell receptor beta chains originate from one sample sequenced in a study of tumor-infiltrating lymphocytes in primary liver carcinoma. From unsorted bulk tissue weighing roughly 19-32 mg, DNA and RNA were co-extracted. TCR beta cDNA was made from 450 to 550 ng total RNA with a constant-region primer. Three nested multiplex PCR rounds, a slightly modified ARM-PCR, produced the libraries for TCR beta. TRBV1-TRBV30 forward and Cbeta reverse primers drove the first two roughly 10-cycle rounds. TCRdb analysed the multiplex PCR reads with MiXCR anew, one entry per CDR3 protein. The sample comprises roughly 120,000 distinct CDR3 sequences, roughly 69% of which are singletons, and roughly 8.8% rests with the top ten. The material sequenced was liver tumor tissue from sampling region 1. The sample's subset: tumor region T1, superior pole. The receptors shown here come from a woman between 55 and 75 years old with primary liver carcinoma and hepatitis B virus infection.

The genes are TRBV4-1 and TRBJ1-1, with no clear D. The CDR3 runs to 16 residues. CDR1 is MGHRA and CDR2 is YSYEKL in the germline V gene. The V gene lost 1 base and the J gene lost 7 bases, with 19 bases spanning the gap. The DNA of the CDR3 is TGCGCCAGCAGCCAAGGCCCTGGGAGTGGGTACATTGAAGCTTTCTTT. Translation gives CASSQGPGSGYIEAFF.

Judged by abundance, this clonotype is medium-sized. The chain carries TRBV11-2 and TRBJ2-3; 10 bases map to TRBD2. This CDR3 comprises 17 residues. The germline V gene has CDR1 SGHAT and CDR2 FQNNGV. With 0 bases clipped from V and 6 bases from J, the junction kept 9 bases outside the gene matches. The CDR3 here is CASSLDRLAGFFDTQYF. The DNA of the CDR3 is TGTGCCAGCAGCTTAGATCGACTAGCGGGCTTTTTTGATACGCAGTATTTT.

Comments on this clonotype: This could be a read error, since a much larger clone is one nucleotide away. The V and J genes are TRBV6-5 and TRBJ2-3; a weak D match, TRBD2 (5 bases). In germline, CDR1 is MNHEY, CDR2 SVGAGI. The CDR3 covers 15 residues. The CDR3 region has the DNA TGTGCCGGCAGTTATACTAGGACTAGCACAGATACGCAGTATTTT. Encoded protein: CAGSYTRTSTDTQYF.

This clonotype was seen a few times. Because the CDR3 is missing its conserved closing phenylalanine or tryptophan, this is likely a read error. The CDR3 loop is CASKEWRGQETQYL. The DNA of the CDR3 is TGTGCCAGCAAGGAGTGGAGGGGCCAAGAGACCCAGTACCTC. The chain combines TRBV6-5 with TRBJ2-5; maybe TRBD2 (6 bases). CDR3 length: 14 amino acids. Germline CDR1 is MNHEY and CDR2 is SVGAGI. The ends were cut back, 7 bases at V and 1 base at J, with 13 bases in the middle.

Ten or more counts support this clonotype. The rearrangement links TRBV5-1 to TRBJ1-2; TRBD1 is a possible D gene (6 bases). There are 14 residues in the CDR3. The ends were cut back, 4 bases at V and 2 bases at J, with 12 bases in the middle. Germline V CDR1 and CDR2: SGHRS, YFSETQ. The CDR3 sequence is CASSAGDMNYGYTF. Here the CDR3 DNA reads TGCGCCAGCAGCGCAGGGGACATGAACTATGGCTACACCTTC.

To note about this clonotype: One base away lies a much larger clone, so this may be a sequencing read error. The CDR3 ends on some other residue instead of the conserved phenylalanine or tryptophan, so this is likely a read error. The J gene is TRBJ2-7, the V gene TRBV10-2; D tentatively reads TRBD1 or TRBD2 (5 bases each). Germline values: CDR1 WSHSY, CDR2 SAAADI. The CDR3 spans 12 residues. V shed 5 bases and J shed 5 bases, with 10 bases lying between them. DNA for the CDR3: TGCGCCAGCAGTCCAGGGACCCACGAGCAGTACTCC. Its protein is CASSPGTHEQYS.

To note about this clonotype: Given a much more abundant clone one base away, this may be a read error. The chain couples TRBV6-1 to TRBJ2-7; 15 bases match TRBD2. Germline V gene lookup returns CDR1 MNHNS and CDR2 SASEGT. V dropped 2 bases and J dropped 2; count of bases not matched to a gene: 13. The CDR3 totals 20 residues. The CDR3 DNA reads TGTGCCAGCAGTGAACGAGCATCGGGACTAGCGGGAGGTGCCGCCTACGAGCAGTACTTC. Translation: CASSERASGLAGGAAYEQYF.